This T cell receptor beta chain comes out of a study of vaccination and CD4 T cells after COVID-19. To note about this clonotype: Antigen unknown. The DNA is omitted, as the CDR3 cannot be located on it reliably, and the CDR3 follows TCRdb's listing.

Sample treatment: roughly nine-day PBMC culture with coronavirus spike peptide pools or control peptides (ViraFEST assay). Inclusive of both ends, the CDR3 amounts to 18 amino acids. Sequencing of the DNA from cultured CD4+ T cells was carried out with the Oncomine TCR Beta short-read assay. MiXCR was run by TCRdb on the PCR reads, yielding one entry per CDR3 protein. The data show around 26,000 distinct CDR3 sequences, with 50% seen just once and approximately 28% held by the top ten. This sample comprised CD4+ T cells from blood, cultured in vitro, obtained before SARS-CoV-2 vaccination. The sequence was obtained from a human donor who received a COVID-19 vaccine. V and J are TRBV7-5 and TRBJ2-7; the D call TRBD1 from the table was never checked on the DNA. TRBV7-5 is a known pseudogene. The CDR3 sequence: CISVSEARDRDYSYEQYF.